The rows below give T cell receptor beta chains drawn from one sample of a study of vaccination and CD4 T cells after COVID-19. What these receptors recognize is not known. TCRdb used MiXCR to reprocess the PCR reads, holding one entry per CDR3 protein. The repertoire holds about 6,800 distinct CDR3 sequences, with around 50% as singletons. Sequencing used CD4+ T cells from blood, cultured in vitro. Source of these receptors: a human donor in good health. Both conserved end residues are part of each CDR3. Each record gives: D gene, V gene, clone size, J gene, CDR3 DNA, CDR3 protein. A D gene is named only where the DNA matches it firmly. Clone sizes are given selectively: once, few, many, or a class where the clone is expanded.

d_call: -; v_call: TRBV25-1; clone_size: few; j_call: TRBJ1-6; cdr3_nt: TGTGCCAGCGGGGGTCGAGGGGTGAGTTCACCCCTCCACTTT; cdr3_aa: CASGGRGVSSPLHF
d_call: TRBD2; v_call: TRBV12-3/TRBV12-4; clone_size: -; j_call: TRBJ2-7; cdr3_nt: TGTGCCAGCAACATAGCGGGGACCAATCAGGGGGAGCAGTACTTC; cdr3_aa: CASNIAGTNQGEQYF
d_call: -; v_call: TRBV12-3/TRBV12-4; clone_size: -; j_call: TRBJ1-5; cdr3_nt: TGTGCCAGCAGTTGGGAGGGGCTATCAGGCAATCAGCCCCAGCATTTT; cdr3_aa: CASSWEGLSGNQPQHF
d_call: -; v_call: TRBV2; clone_size: few; j_call: TRBJ1-6; cdr3_nt: TGTGCCAGCAGTGACAGGAAATCCCACTATAATTCACCCCTCCACTTT; cdr3_aa: CASSDRKSHYNSPLHF
d_call: TRBD1; v_call: TRBV20-1; clone_size: once; j_call: TRBJ2-7; cdr3_nt: TGCAGTGCTCGGACAGGGGCAGCCTACGAGCAGTACTTC; cdr3_aa: CSARTGAAYEQYF
d_call: -; v_call: TRBV6-2/TRBV6-3; clone_size: -; j_call: TRBJ1-1; cdr3_nt: TGTGCCAGCAGGGACCTAGGGGGTGTGACTGAAGCTTTCTTT; cdr3_aa: CASRDLGGVTEAFF
d_call: TRBD1; v_call: TRBV27; clone_size: few; j_call: TRBJ2-2; cdr3_nt: TGTGCCAGCAGTAGACGACAGGGGGCCGGCACCGGGGAGCTGTTTTTT; cdr3_aa: CASSRRQGAGTGELFF
d_call: TRBD1; v_call: TRBV28; clone_size: -; j_call: TRBJ2-5; cdr3_nt: TGTGCCAGCAGTTGGGGACAGGGGAAAGAGACCCAGTACTTC; cdr3_aa: CASSWGQGKETQYF
d_call: -; v_call: TRBV20-1; clone_size: -; j_call: TRBJ1-5; cdr3_nt: TGCAGTGCAACCCGGGTCTTGGGGGGCAATCAGCCCCAGCATTTT; cdr3_aa: CSATRVLGGNQPQHF
d_call: TRBD1; v_call: TRBV12-3/TRBV12-4; clone_size: -; j_call: TRBJ1-5; cdr3_nt: TGTGCCAGCAGCCAGGGACAGATTACTAATCAGCCCCAGCATTTT; cdr3_aa: CASSQGQITNQPQHF
d_call: -; v_call: TRBV24-1; clone_size: few; j_call: TRBJ2-3; cdr3_nt: TGTGCCACCAGTGATCCCAAGGGATCCGGGGGCACAGATACGCAGTATTTT; cdr3_aa: CATSDPKGSGGTDTQYF
d_call: -; v_call: TRBV21-1; clone_size: -; j_call: TRBJ2-5; cdr3_nt: TGTGCCAGCAGCCACGGGACCCTTGGAGGTGGGACCCAGTACTTC; cdr3_aa: CASSHGTLGGGTQYF
d_call: -; v_call: TRBV14; clone_size: few; j_call: TRBJ2-5; cdr3_nt: TGTGCCAGCAGCCTCGGGGTTTCCCAGACCCAGTACTTC; cdr3_aa: CASSLGVSQTQYF
d_call: TRBD2; v_call: TRBV5-4; clone_size: -; j_call: TRBJ2-1; cdr3_nt: TGTGCCAGCAGCCGGACTAGTTCCGATGAGCAGTTCTTC; cdr3_aa: CASSRTSSDEQFF
d_call: -; v_call: TRBV10-3; clone_size: once; j_call: TRBJ1-2; cdr3_nt: TGTGCCTCATCCCTTACAGGTACTAACTATGGCTACACCTTC; cdr3_aa: CASSLTGTNYGYTF
d_call: -; v_call: TRBV18; clone_size: few; j_call: TRBJ1-5; cdr3_nt: TGTGCCAGCTCACCCTCGGGGGCCCCCCAGCCCCAGCATTTT; cdr3_aa: CASSPSGAPQPQHF
d_call: -; v_call: TRBV20-1; clone_size: -; j_call: TRBJ2-3; cdr3_nt: TGCAGTGCTAGACCTACAAAGCGGATTAGCACAGATACGCAGTATTTT; cdr3_aa: CSARPTKRISTDTQYF
d_call: -; v_call: TRBV7-9; clone_size: few; j_call: TRBJ2-7; cdr3_nt: TGTGCCAGCAGCTTAGTGTGGTACGAGCAGTACTTC; cdr3_aa: CASSLVWYEQYF
d_call: -; v_call: TRBV6-2/TRBV6-3; clone_size: -; j_call: TRBJ1-1; cdr3_nt: TGTGCCAGCAGTTGGGGGAGAGGGAGTCACACTGAAGCTTTCTTT; cdr3_aa: CASSWGRGSHTEAFF
d_call: TRBD1; v_call: TRBV6-2/TRBV6-3; clone_size: once; j_call: TRBJ2-1; cdr3_nt: TGTGCCAGCAGTTACTCACAGGGGAATCACAATGAGCAGTTCTTC; cdr3_aa: CASSYSQGNHNEQFF
d_call: -; v_call: TRBV4-2; clone_size: -; j_call: TRBJ2-7; cdr3_nt: TGTGCCAGCAGCCAAAGTCGACGGGGGGAGCAGTACTTC; cdr3_aa: CASSQSRRGEQYF
d_call: -; v_call: TRBV27; clone_size: few; j_call: TRBJ1-5; cdr3_nt: TGTGCCAGCAGTTTATCAGCTTTCGAGCAGCCCCAGCATTTT; cdr3_aa: CASSLSAFEQPQHF
d_call: TRBD2; v_call: TRBV10-2; clone_size: once; j_call: TRBJ2-3; cdr3_nt: TGCGCCAGCAGCTCGCTAGCGGGAGGGATAGATACGCAGTATTTT; cdr3_aa: CASSSLAGGIDTQYF
d_call: TRBD2; v_call: TRBV20-1; clone_size: -; j_call: TRBJ2-1; cdr3_nt: TGCAGTGCTAGTGTCCTAGCGGGAGCAGGTGAGCAGTTCTTC; cdr3_aa: CSASVLAGAGEQFF
d_call: -; v_call: TRBV20-1; clone_size: few; j_call: TRBJ1-2; cdr3_nt: TGCAGTGCTAGTATTGGGTCAGACCCTAACTATGGCTACACCTTC; cdr3_aa: CSASIGSDPNYGYTF
d_call: TRBD1; v_call: TRBV27; clone_size: -; j_call: TRBJ1-2; cdr3_nt: TGTGCCAGCAGTATCAACAATCCGGGACAGGGCTATGGCTACACCTTC; cdr3_aa: CASSINNPGQGYGYTF
d_call: -; v_call: TRBV6-2/TRBV6-3; clone_size: -; j_call: TRBJ1-2; cdr3_nt: TGTGCCAGCAGCCGGTCAGGGTACTATGGCTACACCTTC; cdr3_aa: CASSRSGYYGYTF
d_call: TRBD2; v_call: TRBV7-8; clone_size: -; j_call: TRBJ2-1; cdr3_nt: TGTGCCAGCAGCTCCAGCTTAGCGGGGGGGCAATACAATGAGCAGTTCTTC; cdr3_aa: CASSSSLAGGQYNEQFF
d_call: TRBD2; v_call: TRBV7-2; clone_size: -; j_call: TRBJ2-3; cdr3_nt: TGTGCCAGCAGCCTAGGACTAGCGGGTACAGATACGCAGTATTTT; cdr3_aa: CASSLGLAGTDTQYF
d_call: -; v_call: TRBV6-1; clone_size: once; j_call: TRBJ2-1; cdr3_nt: TGTGCCAGCAGTGAGAGATACAATGAGCAGTTCTTC; cdr3_aa: CASSERYNEQFF
d_call: TRBD1; v_call: TRBV29-1; clone_size: once; j_call: TRBJ1-2; cdr3_nt: TGCAGCGTCCTAAAGGGGACAGGGTATCCCAGTAACTATGGCTACACCTTC; cdr3_aa: CSVLKGTGYPSNYGYTF
d_call: -; v_call: TRBV6-1; clone_size: few; j_call: TRBJ1-1; cdr3_nt: TGTGCCAGCAGTGAAGCGCCCCTCCAGGGCGGGGGCACTGAAGCTTTCTTT; cdr3_aa: CASSEAPLQGGGTEAFF
d_call: TRBD1; v_call: TRBV12-3/TRBV12-4; clone_size: -; j_call: TRBJ2-5; cdr3_nt: TGTGCCAGCAGTGCCCCGGGACAGGGAGCAAGTAGGGAGACCCAGTACTTC; cdr3_aa: CASSAPGQGASRETQYF
d_call: TRBD1; v_call: TRBV6-5; clone_size: few; j_call: TRBJ1-5; cdr3_nt: TGTGCCAGCAGTTACGATTGGCAGGGGGATCAGCCCCAGCATTTT; cdr3_aa: CASSYDWQGDQPQHF
d_call: -; v_call: TRBV19; clone_size: -; j_call: TRBJ2-4; cdr3_nt: TGTGCCAGTACCCTGAGCGGCTCCGTAAACATTCAGTACTTC; cdr3_aa: CASTLSGSVNIQYF
d_call: -; v_call: TRBV27; clone_size: -; j_call: TRBJ2-1; cdr3_nt: TGTGCCAGCAGCTCCACTCTCGGGACCCCCTACAATGAGCAGTTCTTC; cdr3_aa: CASSSTLGTPYNEQFF
d_call: TRBD2; v_call: TRBV4-1; clone_size: few; j_call: TRBJ2-1; cdr3_nt: TGCGCCAGCAGCCAACCGACTAGCGGGAGAGGTGAGCAGTTCTTC; cdr3_aa: CASSQPTSGRGEQFF
d_call: -; v_call: TRBV4-1; clone_size: -; j_call: TRBJ2-7; cdr3_nt: TGCGCCAGCAGTCACCCAGCGCGTTCCCACGAGCAGTACTTC; cdr3_aa: CASSHPARSHEQYF
d_call: TRBD1; v_call: TRBV7-8; clone_size: few; j_call: TRBJ1-6; cdr3_nt: TGTGCCAGCAGCTTAACCGGGACAGGGGGCGATTCACCCCTCCACTTT; cdr3_aa: CASSLTGTGGDSPLHF
d_call: -; v_call: TRBV28; clone_size: -; j_call: TRBJ2-3; cdr3_nt: TGTGCCAGCAGCCCCACAGATACGCAGTATTTT; cdr3_aa: CASSPTDTQYF
d_call: -; v_call: TRBV5-4; clone_size: few; j_call: TRBJ1-6; cdr3_nt: TGTGCCAGCAGCTTAGGCGTAGATAATTCACCCCTCCACTTT; cdr3_aa: CASSLGVDNSPLHF
d_call: -; v_call: TRBV7-2; clone_size: few; j_call: TRBJ1-5; cdr3_nt: TGTGCCAGCAGCTTAGGGCAGGCTAGCAATCAGCCCCAGCATTTT; cdr3_aa: CASSLGQASNQPQHF
d_call: -; v_call: TRBV29-1; clone_size: -; j_call: TRBJ2-3; cdr3_nt: TGCAGCGTCACCATTTCCTCGGTGGATACGCAGTATTTT; cdr3_aa: CSVTISSVDTQYF
d_call: -; v_call: TRBV21-1; clone_size: -; j_call: TRBJ1-2; cdr3_nt: TGTGCCAGCAGCAAGTTCCGCGCAGGGAAGGGTACTGGCTACACCTTC; cdr3_aa: CASSKFRAGKGTGYTF
d_call: TRBD1; v_call: TRBV7-9; clone_size: -; j_call: TRBJ1-2; cdr3_nt: TGTGCCAGCAGCCCACCGGACAGGCCTAACTATGGCTACACCTTC; cdr3_aa: CASSPPDRPNYGYTF
d_call: -; v_call: TRBV12-3/TRBV12-4; clone_size: -; j_call: TRBJ1-2; cdr3_nt: TGTGCCAGCAGTTCCCCGGGGTATAGTAACTATGGCTACACCTTC; cdr3_aa: CASSSPGYSNYGYTF
d_call: TRBD1; v_call: TRBV5-1; clone_size: -; j_call: TRBJ2-7; cdr3_nt: TGCGCCAGCAGCCTAGCCGGGACAGGGGGCGAGCAGTACTTC; cdr3_aa: CASSLAGTGGEQYF